This TCR beta chain derives from a study of molecular identifiers for immune sequencing clone quantification. Findings of the study overall: Over 97% of effector molecules, yet under 1% of naive-cell molecules, were held by clones above 20 RNA copies.

Naive CD8 T cells were FACS-sorted by CD8+CD4-CCR7+CD45RA+ markers. TCRdb processed the PCR reads anew with MiXCR; each CDR3 protein has one entry. The sample carries more than 250,000 distinct CDR3 sequences, about a fifth recorded once. A word on this clonotype: Its antigen is unidentified. This sequence may be a read error, since a much larger clone differs from it by one base.

The CDR3 has 15 amino acids. Germline loops: CDR1 LGHNT, CDR2 FRNRAP. Sequences were obtained from naive CD8+ T cells from blood, with Jurkat cell RNA spiked in. Subset noted: FACS-sorted CD8+CD4-CCR7+CD45RA+ naive T cells. This receptor was taken from a human donor in good health. Some libraries in this study had Jurkat cell RNA spiked in. The chain combines TRBV12-5 with TRBJ1-2, with 7 bases lining up with TRBD1. This CDR3 reads CASGGRDRGLYGHTF. The CDR3 DNA sequence: TGTGCTAGTGGTGGCCGGGACAGAGGATTATATGGCCACACCTTC.